Presented here are 2 T cell receptor beta chains from one specimen sequenced in a study of cytomegalovirus exposure and HLA in healthy donors. PCR primers comprised 60 Vbeta and 13 Jbeta primers. Libraries were prepared by immunoSEQ multiplex PCR; TCRdb keeps only in-frame clonotypes and omits some of them. Among about 83,000 clones listed, roughly 79% were seen once. The sequencing input was PBMCs. The receptors derive from a woman in her 30s in good health and CMV-seronegative.

This clone was observed a handful of times. The V gene is TRBV19, the J gene TRBJ2-1; 8 bases map to TRBD1. Germline CDR1 reads LNHDA; CDR2 reads SQIVND (reference sequence). The CDR3 runs to 15 residues. The junction had 8 bases not matched to a gene; V was cut back by 5 bases and J by 5 bases. The CDR3 bases are TGTGCCAGTAGTGGGGCCCAGGGGGCCCACAATGAGCAGTTCTTC. Its protein product is CASSGAQGAHNEQFF.

This clone has only a few counts. This chain uses TRBV28 with TRBJ1-1; no definite D call. V was clipped by 5 bases and J by 0 bases, with 10 bases between them. Germline assignment: CDR1 MDHEN and CDR2 SYDVKM. The CDR3 spans 14 residues. The CDR3 sequence is CASSRTLVNTEAFF. The DNA of the CDR3 is TGTGCCAGCAGTCGGACTCTGGTGAACACTGAAGCTTTCTTT.